A single T cell receptor beta chain is shown here with its context. Antigen specificity is unknown. This entry comes from a study of T cells after yellow fever vaccination. Overall study context: Preparation of the low-cell-number fractions used SMART-Seq v4 Ultra Low Input.

From the 5' RACE reads, TCRdb called clonotypes with MiXCR, one entry per CDR3 protein. This table has 130,000 or so distinct CDR3 sequences, about 16% appearing once. Study-wide results and caveats: The presence of abundant clonotypes contaminating from the bulk population was possible in FACS-sorted repertoires.

This CDR3 is 15 amino acids long. Trimming left V 2 bases short and J 3 bases short, with 13 bases between. The germline gives CDR1 LNHNV, CDR2 YYDKDF (reference sequence). V and J are TRBV15 and TRBJ1-1; D unclear. Specimen: CD8+ T cells sorted from PBMCs, collected 5 days after the yellow fever booster vaccination. The source of this sequence is a man between 18 and 29 years old who received the YFV17D yellow fever vaccine. The CDR3: CATSRRPRLDTEAFF. CDR3 DNA sequence: TGTGCCACCAGCAGACGGCCTAGACTAGACACTGAAGCTTTCTTT.